Listed below are T cell receptor beta chains from one sample, sequenced in a study of T cell responses to AZD1222 COVID-19 vaccine. The assay was immunoSEQ multiplex PCR, and TCRdb's table has in-frame clones only and misses some. The sample includes hundreds of thousands of clones, about 94% of them seen just once. The material sequenced was peripheral blood, taken 28 days after the second AZD1222 dose. Receptor source: an adult who received the AZD1222 COVID-19 vaccine. The CDR3 runs from the conserved cysteine through the conserved F or W. A D gene is named only where the DNA matches it firmly. Only part of the rows carry a size: once, few, many, or a class if the clone is expanded.

NA	TRBV7-8	TRBJ1-5	NA	TGTGCCAGCAGCTTTGTGACAAATAGCAATCAGCCCCAGCATTTT	CASSFVTNSNQPQHF
once	TRBV6-2/TRBV6-3	TRBJ2-1	TRBD2	TGTGCCAGCAGCCCTACTAGCGGGGACTACAATGAGCAGTTCTTC	CASSPTSGDYNEQFF
NA	TRBV18	TRBJ1-6	NA	TGTGCCAGCTCACCGGGGTCGGGCTCCTATAATTCACCCCTCCACTTT	CASSPGSGSYNSPLHF
once	TRBV19	TRBJ2-5	NA	TGTGCCAGTAGTATAGGCGGGACTGTGATACAAGAGACCCAGTACTTC	CASSIGGTVIQETQYF
NA	TRBV28	TRBJ1-2	NA	TGTGCCAGCGCAGCGAGCCCTAACTATGGCTACACCTTC	CASAASPNYGYTF
NA	TRBV18	TRBJ2-7	TRBD2	TGTGCCAGCTCCCGTGGGGGGGACTCCTACGAGCAGTACTTC	CASSRGGDSYEQYF
NA	TRBV5-6	TRBJ1-2	NA	TGTGCCAGCAGCTTAGTACGAGGGCCTAACTATGGCTACACCTTC	CASSLVRGPNYGYTF
NA	TRBV18	TRBJ1-6	NA	TGTGCCAGCTCACCGGAGACACAATCACCCCTCCACTTT	CASSPETQSPLHF
NA	TRBV27	TRBJ2-7	NA	TGTGCCAGCTGTGAGGGGGGCCGGGAGCAGTACTTC	CASCEGGREQYF
NA	TRBV18	TRBJ2-7	NA	TGTGCCAGCTCACCGGGTAGAGACTCCTACGAGCAGTACTTC	CASSPGRDSYEQYF
NA	TRBV6-1	TRBJ1-1	NA	TGTGCCAGCAGTGATGGGCGTTTCACTGAAGCTTTCTTT	CASSDGRFTEAFF
NA	TRBV6-5	TRBJ1-4	TRBD1	TGTGCCAGCAGGCAAGGGACAGTAAATAATGAAAAACTGTTTTTT	CASRQGTVNNEKLFF
few	TRBV7-9	TRBJ1-3	NA	TGTGCCAGCAGCAAGCGGGACACCTACTCTGGAAACACCATATATTTT	CASSKRDTYSGNTIYF
NA	TRBV4-1	TRBJ1-5	NA	TGCGCCAGCAGCCAAGGCAGATCAACAGACAATCAGCCCCAGCATTTT	CASSQGRSTDNQPQHF
NA	TRBV28	TRBJ1-1	NA	TGTGCCAGCAGTTTACTTCCCGGGGGTGAAGCTTTCTTT	CASSLLPGGEAFF
NA	TRBV2	TRBJ1-2	NA	TGTGCCAGCAAGTCTAGCGCGACTAACTATGGCTACACCTTC	CASKSSATNYGYTF
NA	TRBV12-5	TRBJ2-3	TRBD2	TGTGCTAGTGCCTTTTGGGGCAGGGAGGGAGATACGCAGTATTTT	CASAFWGREGDTQYF
NA	TRBV4-1	TRBJ1-5	NA	TGCGCCAGCAGCTATGACGGGGGGGCTGATCAGCCCCAGCATTTT	CASSYDGGADQPQHF